This T cell receptor beta chain was retrieved from a study of T cell responses to AZD1222 COVID-19 vaccine. The study's findings and limits: Baseline testing showed seropositivity in only a handful of AZD1222 recipients. Repertoire collection took place solely once the T cell response had peaked.

CDR3 length equals 13 residues. Trimming took off 6 bases at V and 3 bases at J, with 9 bases between the two ends. CDR1 is KGHSH and CDR2 is LQKENI in the germline V gene. About this clone: Its specificity is unknown.

Some clones are missing from TCRdb's copy, which holds only in-frame ones; the method was immunoSEQ multiplex PCR. Of 60,000 to 65,000 clones detected, roughly 89% appear once; the ten largest clones hold under 8%. This chain joins TRBV18 and TRBJ2-1, with D unclear. The source of this sequence is an adult in good health. The material was peripheral blood, obtained on day 0 of AZD1222 vaccination. For the CDR3, the DNA is TGTGCCAGCTCCCTCGATCTCTACAATGAGCAGTTCTTC. It codes for CASSLDLYNEQFF.